A selection of T cell receptor beta chains follows, all from one sample in a study of shared clonotypes between healthy human individuals. The table came from immunoSEQ multiplex PCR; TCRdb's copy has only in-frame clones and leaves some out. The sample has about 2.4 million clones, under 95% seen once. Sequenced: naive CD4+ T cells from PBMCs. These receptors were obtained from a man aged 18 to 30 in good health. Some clones in this sample may be carry-over from other donors' samples. Both conserved end residues are part of each CDR3. Each record gives: V gene, clone size, J gene, D gene, CDR3 DNA, CDR3 protein. A D gene is named only where the DNA matches it firmly. Clone size appears in some rows only: once, few, many, or a class for an expanded clone.

TRBV6-1	once	TRBJ2-7	NA	TGTGCCAGCAGTGAGAAACCCTACGAGCAGTACTTC	CASSEKPYEQYF
TRBV5-1	NA	TRBJ1-1	NA	TGCGCCAGCAGCTTGGCCTTGACCCCAACAATTGAAGCTTTCTTT	CASSLALTPTIEAFF
TRBV5-1	NA	TRBJ1-5	TRBD1	TGCGCCAGCAGCTTGGGTGGGACAGGGAATCAGCCCCAGCATTTT	CASSLGGTGNQPQHF
TRBV9	NA	TRBJ2-7	TRBD2	TGTGCCAGCAGCGCCGGACTAGCGGGAGATCAGAGCTCCTACGAGCAGTACTTC	CASSAGLAGDQSSYEQYF
TRBV9	NA	TRBJ1-3	NA	TGTGCCAGCAGCCCCTGGGGGTATTCTGGAAACACCATATATTTT	CASSPWGYSGNTIYF
TRBV9	NA	TRBJ2-2	NA	TGTGCCAGCAGCGTAAAAGGGGTCGGGGAGCTGTTTTTT	CASSVKGVGELFF
TRBV5-5	NA	TRBJ2-5	TRBD1	TGTGCCAGCAGCTGGGGGCGGACAGGGCCCCAAGAGACCCAGTACTTC	CASSWGRTGPQETQYF
TRBV28	NA	TRBJ2-7	TRBD1	TGTGCCAGCAGGATGGGACAGCCTTCCTACGAGCAGTACTTC	CASRMGQPSYEQYF
TRBV5-1	few	TRBJ1-3	NA	TGCGCCAGCAGTGCTGACGGGGCCTCTGGAAACACCATATATTTT	CASSADGASGNTIYF
TRBV5-4	once	TRBJ2-3	NA	TGTGCCAGCAGCTTGGGTGGGGGCGGCAGCACAGATACGCAGTATTTT	CASSLGGGGSTDTQYF
TRBV27	NA	TRBJ2-7	TRBD2	TGTGCCAGCAGTTTATCGAATAGCGGGTCCTACGAGCAGTACTTC	CASSLSNSGSYEQYF
TRBV7-8	NA	TRBJ1-2	TRBD1	TGTGCCAGCAGCCCGATATTATCCGGGACAGGGGGCGGTGGCTATGGCTACACCTTC	CASSPILSGTGGGGYGYTF
TRBV28	NA	TRBJ1-3	NA	TGTGCCAGCAACCTCGGGGGTCACTCTGGAAACACCATATATTTT	CASNLGGHSGNTIYF
TRBV18	NA	TRBJ1-2	NA	TGTGCCAGCTCACTCACAGGGTGGAGTGGCTACACCTTC	CASSLTGWSGYTF
TRBV5-8	NA	TRBJ2-5	NA	TGTGCCAGCAGCTTGGGGCAGCTCAGGAGAGGGGAGACCCAGTACTTC	CASSLGQLRRGETQYF
TRBV6-5	NA	TRBJ1-1	NA	TGTGCCAGCAGTAAACTCCTGAACACTGAAGCTTTCTTT	CASSKLLNTEAFF
TRBV5-1	NA	TRBJ2-5	TRBD2	TGCGCCAGCAGCTTGGGTGGACTAGCGGGAGCGCAAGAGACCCAGTACTTC	CASSLGGLAGAQETQYF
TRBV7-8	NA	TRBJ1-3	NA	TGTGCCAGCGGTGACTACTCTGGAAACACCATATATTTT	CASGDYSGNTIYF
TRBV5-1	NA	TRBJ1-2	TRBD1	TGCGCCAGCAGCTTGGGGACAGGGGGCTTTGGCTACACCTTC	CASSLGTGGFGYTF
TRBV25-1	NA	TRBJ1-2	NA	TGTGCCAGCAGTGAATATTTCCCGGGGGTAAAAGGCTACACCTTC	CASSEYFPGVKGYTF
TRBV4-1	NA	TRBJ2-5	NA	TGCGCCAGCAGCCGCTTGGCAGGGCCGGAGACCCAGTACTTC	CASSRLAGPETQYF
TRBV6-5	once	TRBJ1-4	TRBD1	TGTGCCAGCAGTTACTCGGCCAGGGGGCGTGAAAAACTGTTTTTT	CASSYSARGREKLFF
TRBV6-5	NA	TRBJ1-2	TRBD1	TGTGCCAGCAGTTACTCGACAGGGGAGGGCTATGGCTACACCTTC	CASSYSTGEGYGYTF
TRBV6-5	NA	TRBJ2-7	NA	TGTGCCACAGGGGCCGCCTACGAGCAGTACTTC	CATGAAYEQYF
TRBV5-4	once	TRBJ2-7	NA	TGTGCCAGCAGCTCACGACACCGTTCCCACGAGCAGTACTTC	CASSSRHRSHEQYF
TRBV10-3	NA	TRBJ2-1	TRBD2	TGTGCCATGAGGACTAGCGGGTTGGGTGAGCAGTTCTTC	CAMRTSGLGEQFF
TRBV29-1	NA	TRBJ2-5	NA	TGCAGCGTCTTAGCGGGTCCAGGGGAGTACTTC	CSVLAGPGEYF
TRBV6-5	few	TRBJ2-2	NA	TGTGCCAGCAGTTACCCCTACACCGGGGAGCTGTTTTTT	CASSYPYTGELFF
TRBV5-6	NA	TRBJ2-7	NA	TGTGCCAGCAGCCCGGGGGGCGGCGAGCAGTACTTC	CASSPGGGEQYF
TRBV6-1	NA	TRBJ2-1	NA	TGTGCCAGCAGTGAAGGTAGGAGCCCCTACAATGAGCAGTTCTTC	CASSEGRSPYNEQFF
TRBV5-4	NA	TRBJ2-7	NA	TGTGCCAGCAGCTTGGGAGGGGACGAGCAGTACTTC	CASSLGGDEQYF
TRBV5-6	NA	TRBJ2-7	NA	TGTGCCAGCAGCTCGGGACTGACCCTTCGGCAGTACTTC	CASSSGLTLRQYF
TRBV4-1	NA	TRBJ2-3	TRBD2	TGCGCCAGCAGCCAAGTTGCGGGGGCAGATACGCAGTATTTT	CASSQVAGADTQYF
TRBV9	NA	TRBJ2-1	NA	TGTGCCAGCAGCGTAGATCTCCGTCGTAACAATGAGCAGTTCTTC	CASSVDLRRNNEQFF
TRBV30	few	TRBJ1-5	NA	TGTGCCTGGAGTGTACGGAGGAATCAGCCCCAGCATTTT	CAWSVRRNQPQHF
TRBV9	once	TRBJ2-2	TRBD1	TGTGCCACCTCTAGGGGGCTACAGGGGAGTGAGGCCGGGGAGCTGTTTTTT	CATSRGLQGSEAGELFF
TRBV5-4	NA	TRBJ2-1	NA	TGTGCCAGCAGCTTGGGGACACAATACAATGAGCAGTTCTTC	CASSLGTQYNEQFF
TRBV9	NA	TRBJ2-5	NA	TGTGCCAGCAGCCCCCCTTCTTTTACGACGACCCAGTACTTC	CASSPPSFTTTQYF
TRBV4-3	NA	TRBJ2-7	NA	TGCGCCAGCAGCCAAGAATTGGGGGGGACAGCCTACGAGCAGTACTTC	CASSQELGGTAYEQYF
TRBV6-1	NA	TRBJ1-5	NA	TGTGCCAGCAGTGAAGCCAAAACGTGGCAGCCCCAGCATTTT	CASSEAKTWQPQHF
TRBV28	NA	TRBJ1-3	NA	TGTGCCAGCAGTTTGAGGGGGAACACCATATATTTT	CASSLRGNTIYF
TRBV10-1	NA	TRBJ1-2	TRBD1	TGCGCCAGCAGTGACAGGGGGAATGGCTACACCTTC	CASSDRGNGYTF
TRBV11-2	NA	TRBJ1-6	NA	TGTGCCAGCAGCTTAGCGGCTTCACCCCTCCACTTT	CASSLAASPLHF
TRBV29-1	NA	TRBJ1-1	NA	TGCAGCGTTGAAAATCGGGGTCAAAACACTGAAGCTTTCTTT	CSVENRGQNTEAFF